The subject of this entry is one T cell receptor beta chain. The antigen this receptor binds is unknown. No per-base quality is available; no much larger clone lies one base away. This sample was taken from a study of control samples from healthy donors and cancer patients (dated by TCRdb to 2019 to 2021). Counted from cysteine to phenylalanine, this CDR3 has 13 amino acids. The DNA shown is the 39-base CDR3, in frame from base 1. Taken from the germline V gene, the CDR1 and CDR2 loops are MGHDK and SYGVNS. Between the V and J ends, shortened by 2 bases and 7 bases respectively, the junction contains 9 bases. Libraries were prepared through the immunoSEQ multiplex PCR assay. TCRdb re-hosts the immuneACCESS table, in-frame sequences only. Its copies lack some clones; in the studies checked, an unresolved V gene accounts for under half of them, and the cause for the rest is not known. This sample gives over 100,000 clones in total; around 89% of them show up just once. Together, the top ten hold approximately 3.2% of the sample.

Input material: blood. The clonotype comes from a man between 40 and 49 years old in good health. Recombination joined TRBV25-1 with TRBJ2-1, with TRBD2 perhaps the D gene, on 5 matching bases. The CDR3 protein sequence reads: CASSEPGLNEQFF. The DNA sequence is TGTGCCAGCAGTGAACCGGGATTAAATGAGCAGTTCTTC.